The rows below give T cell receptor beta chains drawn from one sample of a study of blood T cell repertoires in COVID-19. Clones were sequenced by immunoSEQ multiplex PCR, and TCRdb holds only the in-frame ones, with some missing. Of tens of thousands of clones in the sample, around 90% are singletons; the top ten hold 20% to 25%. Sequenced input: peripheral blood. Receptor source: a woman at least 80 years old with COVID-19, enrolled during active disease. Both conserved end residues are part of each CDR3. The D gene is left open where the match is weak. Size is stated for part of the rows, as once, few or many counts, or as a class when the clone is expanded.

D gene	clone size	V gene	J gene	CDR3 protein	CDR3 DNA
TRBD1	.	TRBV6-5	TRBJ2-7	CASSSPTGPYEQYF	TGTGCCAGCAGTTCCCCGACAGGGCCTTACGAGCAGTACTTC
.	.	TRBV6-2/TRBV6-3	TRBJ1-5	CASSDPGSIRSNQPQHF	TGTGCCAGCAGTGACCCGGGTTCAATAAGAAGCAATCAGCCCCAGCATTTT
.	.	TRBV15	TRBJ2-6	CATSRSRTTGANVLTF	TGTGCCACCAGCAGATCCCGGACTACTGGGGCCAACGTCCTGACTTTC
.	.	TRBV11-2	TRBJ2-5	CASSLGRGGRIQETQYF	TGTGCCAGCAGCTTAGGGCGTGGGGGGAGGATACAAGAGACCCAGTACTTC
TRBD2	.	TRBV5-5	TRBJ2-1	CASSFPGAAGGPTYNEQFF	TGTGCCAGCAGCTTCCCGGGGGCTGCGGGGGGCCCTACCTACAATGAGCAGTTCTTC
.	.	TRBV29-1	TRBJ2-7	CSVASSYEQYF	TGCAGCGTTGCCTCTTCCTACGAGCAGTACTTC
.	.	TRBV14	TRBJ1-2	CASSQGEAAYGYTF	TGTGCCAGCAGCCAAGGGGAGGCGGCCTATGGCTACACCTTC
.	once	TRBV7-6	TRBJ1-3	CASSLGSGHSIYF	TGTGCCAGCAGCTTAGGGTCTGGTCACTCCATATATTTT
TRBD1	.	TRBV5-4	TRBJ2-2	CASSSSGTANTGELFF	TGTGCCAGCAGCTCATCCGGGACAGCGAACACCGGGGAGCTGTTTTTT
TRBD1	.	TRBV15	TRBJ1-2	CATSTTGDGGYTF	TGTGCCACCAGCACAACAGGGGACGGCGGCTACACCTTC
.	.	TRBV27	TRBJ1-1	CASSKKGDTEAFF	TGTGCCAGCAGTAAAAAGGGAGACACTGAAGCTTTCTTT
.	.	TRBV5-6	TRBJ2-3	CASSVTDTQYF	TGTGCCAGCAGCGTAACAGATACGCAGTATTTT
TRBD1	.	TRBV20-1	TRBJ1-4	CSASFRDRGLEKLFF	TGCAGTGCTAGTTTCCGGGACAGGGGTCTTGAAAAACTGTTTTTT
TRBD1	once	TRBV5-1	TRBJ2-2	CASTFQGARNTGELFF	TGCGCCAGCACATTTCAGGGGGCTCGTAACACCGGGGAGCTGTTTTTT
.	.	TRBV6-6	TRBJ1-4	CASSYTGATNEKLFF	TGTGCCAGCAGTTACACAGGAGCAACTAATGAAAAACTGTTTTTT
.	.	TRBV23-1	TRBJ1-6	CASSRGSSYNSPLHF	TGCGCCAGCAGTCGAGGAAGCTCCTATAATTCACCCCTCCACTTT
TRBD2	once	TRBV5-1	TRBJ2-3	CASSQTSGGAKLGDTQYF	TGCGCCAGCAGCCAAACTAGCGGGGGGGCCAAATTAGGAGATACGCAGTATTTT
.	few	TRBV5-4	TRBJ1-1	CASSLAGDTEAFF	TGTGCCAGCAGCTTGGCGGGAGACACTGAAGCTTTCTTT
TRBD1	.	TRBV18	TRBJ2-3	CASSPGQGGTDTQYF	TGTGCCAGCTCACCTGGACAGGGCGGCACAGATACGCAGTATTTT
TRBD1	.	TRBV6-5	TRBJ2-1	CAAWTGELSGYEQFF	TGTGCCGCCTGGACAGGGGAATTGTCAGGATATGAGCAGTTCTTC
.	.	TRBV2	TRBJ1-5	CASTRDYSNQPQHF	TGTGCCAGCACCCGAGATTATAGCAATCAGCCCCAGCATTTT
.	.	TRBV28	TRBJ1-1	CASSLSSGNTEAFF	TGTGCCAGCAGTTTATCATCCGGGAACACTGAAGCTTTCTTT
.	.	TRBV30	TRBJ2-7	CAWSTGSLYEQYF	TGTGCCTGGAGTACGGGGTCCCTATACGAGCAGTACTTC
TRBD2	.	TRBV24-1	TRBJ2-1	CATSDRTSGGGSKQFF	TGTGCCACCAGTGATCGGACTAGCGGGGGGGGGTCTAAGCAGTTCTTC
.	.	TRBV7-9	TRBJ2-2	CASSAQGSAGELFF	TGTGCCAGCAGCGCACAGGGTTCTGCCGGGGAGCTGTTTTTT
TRBD1	.	TRBV15	TRBJ2-4	CATSNSGGKTLAKNIQYF	TGTGCCACCAGCAACTCAGGGGGCAAAACCTTAGCCAAAAACATTCAGTACTTC
TRBD1	.	TRBV18	TRBJ2-1	CASADRGNEQFF	TGTGCCAGCGCCGACAGGGGCAATGAGCAGTTCTTC
.	.	TRBV6-2/TRBV6-3	TRBJ1-1	CASSLGGTRNTEAFF	TGTGCCAGCAGCCTGGGGGGAACCCGGAACACTGAAGCTTTCTTT
.	.	TRBV2	TRBJ2-2	CASRAEAAGELFF	TGTGCCAGCAGAGCAGAGGCCGCCGGGGAGCTGTTTTTT
TRBD1	.	TRBV7-9	TRBJ2-7	CASSPQGAGELYEQYF	TGTGCCAGCAGCCCCCAGGGGGCAGGGGAGTTATACGAGCAGTACTTC
.	.	TRBV27	TRBJ1-1	CASSLAGGEWIEAFF	TGTGCCAGCAGTTTAGCCGGAGGGGAGTGGATTGAAGCTTTCTTT
.	.	TRBV5-8	TRBJ2-2	CASSLQGLDTGELFF	TGTGCCAGCAGCTTGCAGGGTTTGGACACCGGGGAGCTGTTTTTT
TRBD2	once	TRBV13	TRBJ2-7	CASSLSGGGYEQYF	TGTGCCAGCAGTCTTAGCGGGGGGGGATACGAGCAGTACTTC
TRBD2	.	TRBV19	TRBJ2-3	CASSTLAGVSTDTQYF	TGTGCCAGTAGTACTCTAGCGGGGGTTAGCACAGATACGCAGTATTTT
.	.	TRBV25-1	TRBJ1-1	CASSELSGNTEAFF	TGTGCCAGCAGTGAACTCAGCGGGAACACTGAAGCTTTCTTT
TRBD1	.	TRBV5-1	TRBJ2-6	CASTDRGPGANVLTF	TGCGCCAGTACGGACAGGGGCCCTGGGGCCAACGTCCTGACTTTC
.	.	TRBV6-4	TRBJ2-2	CASTASPGTGELFF	TGTGCCAGCACCGCCAGCCCGGGCACCGGGGAGCTGTTTTTT
.	.	TRBV24-1	TRBJ1-5	CATSPGGLNQPQHF	TGTGCCACCAGTCCCGGGGGTTTAAATCAGCCCCAGCATTTT
TRBD1	.	TRBV18	TRBJ2-1	CASSPSTRQGVNEQFF	TGTGCCAGCTCACCAAGTACCCGACAGGGGGTCAATGAGCAGTTCTTC
TRBD2	.	TRBV7-2	TRBJ2-1	CASSLAPLAGGEQFF	TGTGCCAGCAGCTTAGCGCCACTAGCGGGCGGTGAGCAGTTCTTC
.	.	TRBV2	TRBJ2-7	CASSSRGISYEQYF	TGTGCCAGCAGTAGTAGAGGAATCTCCTACGAGCAGTACTTC
.	.	TRBV6-5	TRBJ1-2	CASRPGRGGGYTF	TGTGCCAGCAGGCCGGGAAGAGGAGGAGGCTACACCTTC
.	.	TRBV25-1	TRBJ1-2	CASSDWQGYGYTF	TGTGCCAGCAGTGATTGGCAGGGCTATGGCTACACCTTC
.	.	TRBV11-2	TRBJ2-5	CASSLGRSKRGETQYF	TGTGCCAGCAGCTTAGGTCGGTCCAAACGGGGAGAGACCCAGTACTTC
TRBD1	.	TRBV4-1	TRBJ1-2	CASSQERQGVNGYTF	TGCGCCAGCAGCCAAGAGCGACAGGGAGTGAATGGCTACACCTTC
TRBD2	.	TRBV19	TRBJ2-5	CASSMAPSGGHQGETQYF	TGTGCCAGTAGTATGGCGCCTAGCGGGGGCCATCAGGGAGAGACCCAGTACTTC
TRBD1	.	TRBV6-6	TRBJ1-4	CASSPRGQVNEKLFF	TGTGCCAGCAGTCCCCGGGGACAGGTTAATGAAAAACTGTTTTTT
.	.	TRBV6-1	TRBJ1-2	CASSEESTKPYGYTF	TGTGCCAGCAGTGAAGAGAGTACCAAGCCTTATGGCTACACCTTC
.	.	TRBV18	TRBJ2-3	CASSPAGRGGTDTQYF	TGTGCCAGCTCACCTGCGGGCAGGGGTGGCACAGATACGCAGTATTTT
.	.	TRBV4-1	TRBJ2-3	CASSQETGSTDTQYF	TGCGCCAGCAGCCAAGAAACTGGTAGCACAGATACGCAGTATTTT
TRBD1	.	TRBV15	TRBJ1-3	CATSRSGQGATISGNTIYF	TGTGCCACCAGCAGGTCGGGACAGGGGGCTACCATCTCTGGAAACACCATATATTTT
.	.	TRBV28	TRBJ1-1	CASSLQRAAFF	TGTGCCAGCAGTTTACAGCGTGCAGCTTTCTTT
.	once	TRBV19	TRBJ1-5	CASSKKTIGAGVGNQPQHF	TGTGCCAGTAGTAAGAAAACAATAGGGGCAGGGGTCGGCAATCAGCCCCAGCATTTT